A selection of T cell receptor beta chains follows, all from one sample in a study of early T cells in non-severe SARS-CoV-2 infection. TCRdb recomputed calls from the 5' RACE reads with MiXCR, one row per CDR3 protein. The sample lists roughly 56,000 distinct CDR3 sequences, roughly 8% occurring once. Material for sequencing was whole blood. The source is an adult who was a healthcare worker with PCR-confirmed SARS-CoV-2 infection or an uninfected control (not recorded which). Each CDR3 is given with its conserved first and last residue. The D gene is left open where the match is weak. Part of the rows lack a size; the others show once, few, many or a class for expanded clones.

>-|TRBJ2-7|few|13|TRBV4-1
TGCGCCAGCAGCCAAGCCGCAGGTTACGAGCAGTACTTC
CASSQAAGYEQYF
>TRBD2|TRBJ2-1|few|16|TRBV12-3/TRBV12-4
TGTGCCAGCAGTTATCCTAGCGGGGGCCGATACAATGAGCAGTTCTTC
CASSYPSGGRYNEQFF
>-|TRBJ2-3|-|15|TRBV7-8
TGTGCCAGCAGGCGGACTGGTCTCAACACAGATACGCAGTATTTT
CASRRTGLNTDTQYF
>TRBD2|TRBJ2-3|few|15|TRBV2
TGTGCCAGCAGTGGACTAGCGGGAGGCACAGATACGCAGTATTTT
CASSGLAGGTDTQYF
>-|TRBJ2-1|few|13|TRBV28
TGTGCCAGCAGTCGCACCCTTAAGGATGAGCAGTTCTTC
CASSRTLKDEQFF
>-|TRBJ2-7|many|11|TRBV6-1
TGTGCCAGCACTCTAAACTACGAGCAGTACTTC
CASTLNYEQYF
>TRBD2|TRBJ2-1|-|15|TRBV12-3/TRBV12-4
TGTGCCAGCAGTTTAGCGACTAGCACCGCCGGTGAGCAGTTCTTC
CASSLATSTAGEQFF
>TRBD1|TRBJ1-5|many|14|TRBV19
TGTGCCAGTAGCCTGGACAGGGACAATCAGCCCCAGCATTTT
CASSLDRDNQPQHF
>TRBD1|TRBJ1-5|-|17|TRBV2
TGTGCCAGCAGTGATAGGGGGCAGACCCCCCACAATCAGCCCCAGCATTTT
CASSDRGQTPHNQPQHF
>TRBD1|TRBJ1-4|medium-sized|14|TRBV29-1
TGCAGCGTTGACCCCGGGACAGGGAATGAAAAACTGTTTTTT
CSVDPGTGNEKLFF
>TRBD2|TRBJ2-7|many|18|TRBV7-2
TGTGCCAGCAGCTTAGCTTCCTTTAGCGGGGGACTTCTCTACGAGCAGTACTTC
CASSLASFSGGLLYEQYF
>TRBD2|TRBJ2-7|many|13|TRBV20-1
TGCAGTGGAAGAGCGGGGATGGGTTCCGAGCAGTACTTC
CSGRAGMGSEQYF
>-|TRBJ2-3|many|11|TRBV20-1
TGCGGAGGGGAGCTAGGTTATACGCAGTATTTT
CGGELGYTQYF
>-|TRBJ1-6|many|15|TRBV18
TGTGCCAGCTCACGATCGGGAGGAACGGATTCACCCCTCCACTTT
CASSRSGGTDSPLHF
>-|TRBJ1-1|-|13|TRBV6-4
TGTGCCAGCAGTGACCCCAGACCTACTGAAGCTTTCTTT
CASSDPRPTEAFF
>-|TRBJ2-5|many|13|TRBV5-1
TGCGCCAGCAGATTAGGGACCGAAGAGACCCAGTACTTC
CASRLGTEETQYF
>TRBD1|TRBJ2-2|many|15|TRBV2
TGTGCCAGCAGTGAATGGACAGGGGCCACCGGGGAGCTGTTTTTT
CASSEWTGATGELFF
>-|TRBJ1-1|-|13|TRBV5-4
TGTGCCAGCAGCTTGGTTGGGATTCCTGAAGCTTTCTTT
CASSLVGIPEAFF
>TRBD1|TRBJ1-4|-|16|TRBV7-8
TGTGCCAGCAGCACGGGGGGACAGGGAAGGACTGAAAAACTGTTTTTT
CASSTGGQGRTEKLFF
>TRBD1|TRBJ2-7|-|16|TRBV2
TGTGCCAGCAGTGAACCCCCGGGCAGGGGGCTTTACGAGCAGTACTTC
CASSEPPGRGLYEQYF
>-|TRBJ1-2|-|16|TRBV20-1
TGCAGTGCTAGGGGGCGGGACAAGACAGCTAACTATGGCTACACCTTC
CSARGRDKTANYGYTF
>-|TRBJ2-3|-|14|TRBV12-3/TRBV12-4
TGTGCCAGCACCATAGGGGGGATCACAGATACGCAGTATTTT
CASTIGGITDTQYF
>TRBD1|TRBJ2-3|many|19|TRBV29-1
TGCAGCGTTGAACAGTTGAGGCGGGACAGGGAAGAACTCACAGATACGCAGTATTTT
CSVEQLRRDREELTDTQYF
>-|TRBJ2-1|few|16|TRBV4-1
TGCGCCAGCAGCCACCCCCGGGACACCTCCTACAATGAGCAGTTCTTC
CASSHPRDTSYNEQFF
>-|TRBJ1-1|few|15|TRBV4-1
TGCGCCAGCAGCCAGTCCGGGCATACCAACACTGAAGCTTTCTTT
CASSQSGHTNTEAFF
>-|TRBJ2-2|few|15|TRBV12-3/TRBV12-4
TGTGCCAGCAGTTCAGAGGGCCCCCCTTTAGGGGAGCTGTTTTTT
CASSSEGPPLGELFF
>-|TRBJ1-5|few|13|TRBV2
TGTGCCAGCAGTGGAACAGGTAATCAGCCCCAGCATTTT
CASSGTGNQPQHF